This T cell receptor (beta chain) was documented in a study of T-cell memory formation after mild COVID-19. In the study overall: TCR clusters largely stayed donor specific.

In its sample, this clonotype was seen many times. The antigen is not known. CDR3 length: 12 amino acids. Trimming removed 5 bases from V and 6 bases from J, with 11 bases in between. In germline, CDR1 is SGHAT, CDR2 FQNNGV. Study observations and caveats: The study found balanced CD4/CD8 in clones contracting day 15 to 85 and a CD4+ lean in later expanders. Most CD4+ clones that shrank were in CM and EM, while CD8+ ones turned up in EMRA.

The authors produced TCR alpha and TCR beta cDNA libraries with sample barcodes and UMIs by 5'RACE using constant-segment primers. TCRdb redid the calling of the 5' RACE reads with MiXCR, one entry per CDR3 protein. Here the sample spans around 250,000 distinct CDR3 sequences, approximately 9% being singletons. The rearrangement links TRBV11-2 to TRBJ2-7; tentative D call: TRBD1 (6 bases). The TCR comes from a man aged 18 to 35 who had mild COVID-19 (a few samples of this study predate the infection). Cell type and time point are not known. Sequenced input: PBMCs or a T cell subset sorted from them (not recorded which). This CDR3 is CASSPDSLEQYV. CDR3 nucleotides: TGTGCCAGCAGCCCGGACAGTCTCGAGCAGTACGTC.